A selection of T cell receptor beta chains follows, all from one sample in a study of Ad26.COV2.S vaccination and SARS-CoV-2 variants. The assay was immunoSEQ multiplex PCR, and TCRdb's table has in-frame clones only and misses some. The sample includes about 350,000 clones, 80% to 90% of them seen just once. The sample here was peripheral blood, taken in a trial of Ad26.COV2.S vaccine versus placebo. These receptor sequences come from a person between 18 and 59 years old who received the Ad26.COV2.S COVID-19 vaccine or a placebo. Both conserved end residues are part of each CDR3. D genes are given only for firm matches. Clone size is not always given. Where it is, it says once, few, many or a class for expanded clones.

D gene,J gene,V gene,clone size,CDR3 DNA,CDR3 protein
TRBD1,TRBJ1-5,TRBV7-2,-,TGTGCCAGCAGCTTCGCCCCGGGACAGGTTAGGCCCCAGCATTTT,CASSFAPGQVRPQHF
-,TRBJ2-7,TRBV7-8,-,TGTGCCAGCAGCTTATTAGGTAGTCAGGGAAGCTCCTACGAGCAGTACTTC,CASSLLGSQGSSYEQYF
-,TRBJ1-1,TRBV12-3/TRBV12-4,-,TGTGCCAGCAGGTTGATGAACACTGAAGCTTTCTTT,CASRLMNTEAFF
-,TRBJ1-5,TRBV19,-,TGTGCCAGTAGTATTACGGCTTGGGGCAATCAGCCCCAGCATTTT,CASSITAWGNQPQHF
TRBD1,TRBJ2-5,TRBV18,-,TGTGCCAGCTCACCAGGGGGACAGCCACAAGAGACCCAGTACTTC,CASSPGGQPQETQYF
-,TRBJ2-7,TRBV28,-,TGTGCCAGCAGTTCCCCCCCGAGGCAAAACGAGCAGTACTTC,CASSSPPRQNEQYF
-,TRBJ2-3,TRBV19,-,TGTGCCAGTAGTTTAGGGCAGACCACAGATACGCAGTATTTT,CASSLGQTTDTQYF
-,TRBJ2-1,TRBV10-3,few,TGTGCCATCAGTGAGGAGTGGTCCAATGAGCAGTTCTTC,CAISEEWSNEQFF
TRBD2,TRBJ2-1,TRBV4-1,-,TGCGCCAGCAGCCAGGGATCCCAGAGAGGGAGGGCCCGCAATGAGCAGTTCTTC,CASSQGSQRGRARNEQFF
TRBD2,TRBJ2-3,TRBV27,-,TGTGCCAGTCTCCCTACTAGCGGGAGGACAGATACGCAGTATTTT,CASLPTSGRTDTQYF
-,TRBJ1-2,TRBV6-1,once,TGTGCCAGCAGTGAAGGAAGCACAGCTAACTATGGCTACACCTTC,CASSEGSTANYGYTF
-,TRBJ1-1,TRBV10-3,-,TGTGCCATCAGTTTGGGGGGCGCGGGGAACACTGAAGCTTTCTTT,CAISLGGAGNTEAFF
-,TRBJ1-1,TRBV6-6,-,TGTGCCAGCAGTTACTCCGGAGAGAACACTGAAGCTTTCTTT,CASSYSGENTEAFF
-,TRBJ2-5,TRBV28,-,TGTGCCAGCAGTTTACAGGAAGAGACCCAGTACTTC,CASSLQEETQYF
-,TRBJ2-7,TRBV9,-,TGTGCCACCGGGGGGCGGACGAAGGAGCAGTACTTC,CATGGRTKEQYF
-,TRBJ2-2,TRBV5-6,once,TGTGCCAGCAGCTTGAGGGGATCCACCGGGGAGCTGTTTTTT,CASSLRGSTGELFF
-,TRBJ1-4,TRBV28,-,TGTGCCAGCAACAGCAATAATGAAAAACTGTTTTTT,CASNSNNEKLFF
-,TRBJ2-1,TRBV28,-,TGTGCCAGCAGTTTATTAGCCTACAATGAGCAGTTCTTC,CASSLLAYNEQFF
-,TRBJ1-2,TRBV30,-,TGTGCCTTCCCTGTTAACTATGGCTACACCTTC,CAFPVNYGYTF
TRBD2,TRBJ2-2,TRBV7-6,-,TGTGCCAGCAGCTTATCCGGGGGGGGTCAGACCGGGGAGCTGTTTTTT,CASSLSGGGQTGELFF
-,TRBJ1-2,TRBV7-9,-,TGTGCCAGCAGCTTAAGCCAGTTGAACTATGGCTACACCTTC,CASSLSQLNYGYTF
TRBD2,TRBJ2-1,TRBV27,once,TGTGCCAGCAGACCAGGGACTAGCGGGATCCAAGACAATGAGCAGTTCTTC,CASRPGTSGIQDNEQFF
TRBD1,TRBJ1-6,TRBV28,-,TGTGCCAGCAGAATAATGGACAGGAGCTCCTATAATTCACCCCTCCACTTT,CASRIMDRSSYNSPLHF
-,TRBJ2-4,TRBV12-5,-,TGTGCTAGTGGTCCTCAGGGTGGACTAGCCAAAAACATTCAGTACTTC,CASGPQGGLAKNIQYF
-,TRBJ2-2,TRBV19,-,TGTGCCAGTAGTCAGAACCTCGACAGCCTCACCGGGGAGCTGTTTTTT,CASSQNLDSLTGELFF
TRBD1,TRBJ2-1,TRBV5-6,once,TGTGCCAGCAGCTTGGTCGGACAGGGCTTCGGGGAGCAGTTCTTC,CASSLVGQGFGEQFF
-,TRBJ2-7,TRBV5-1,-,TGCGCCAGCAGCTTCGACAACTCCTACGAGCAGTACTTC,CASSFDNSYEQYF
-,TRBJ2-1,TRBV29-1,-,TGCAGCGTTGAACTCTCCTACAATGAGCAGTTCTTC,CSVELSYNEQFF
TRBD1,TRBJ2-1,TRBV19,-,TGTGCCAGTAGTCTTCGACAGGGGGCCTACAATGAGCAGTTCTTC,CASSLRQGAYNEQFF
-,TRBJ2-3,TRBV4-3,-,TGCGCCAGCAGCCTAGGGGGGAGCACAGATACGCAGTATTTT,CASSLGGSTDTQYF
-,TRBJ2-7,TRBV6-2/TRBV6-3,-,TGTGCCAGCAGTTACGATCAGCGCGAGCAGTACTTC,CASSYDQREQYF
-,TRBJ2-2,TRBV24-1,-,TGTGCCACCAGTGATTTCCCCGGGGAGCTGTTTTTT,CATSDFPGELFF